This TCR beta chain derives from a study of identical twins. This clonotype has more than one count but fewer than ten. The target antigen is unknown. Findings and limits, study-wide: Out-of-frame TCR alpha sharing observed in monozygotic twins exceeded model estimates.

The CDR3 spans 14 residues. Germline CDR1 reads KGHDR; CDR2 reads SFDVKD. Trimming stripped 4 bases from V and 2 bases from J, with 10 bases between. TCRdb re-called the 5' RACE reads through MiXCR, storing one row per CDR3 protein. The profile covers a few hundred thousand distinct CDR3 sequences, with roughly 9% appearing a single time and under 10% taken by the ten largest. The specimen sequenced was naive T cells sorted from blood. The chain couples TRBV24-1 to TRBJ2-5; possible D gene TRBD1, 6 bases. The clonotype originates from a woman aged 45 to 65 in good health. CDR3 protein: CATSDPTGQETQYF. The CDR3 nucleotides read TGTGCCACCAGTGACCCGACAGGACAAGAGACCCAGTACTTC.